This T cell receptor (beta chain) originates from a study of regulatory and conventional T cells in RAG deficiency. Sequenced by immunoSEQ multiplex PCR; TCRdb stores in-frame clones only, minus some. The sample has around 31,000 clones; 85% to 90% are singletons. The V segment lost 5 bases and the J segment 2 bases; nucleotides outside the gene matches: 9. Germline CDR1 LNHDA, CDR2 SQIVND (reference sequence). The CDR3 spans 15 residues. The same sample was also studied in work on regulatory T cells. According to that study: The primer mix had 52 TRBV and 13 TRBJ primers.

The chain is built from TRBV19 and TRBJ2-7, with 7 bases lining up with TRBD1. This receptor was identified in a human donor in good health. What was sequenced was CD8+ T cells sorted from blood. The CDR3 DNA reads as TGTGCCAGTAGTTCACTACAGGGGATCCCCTACGAGCAGTACTTC. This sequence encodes CASSSLQGIPYEQYF.